This entry lists 19 T cell receptor beta chains sequenced from one sample in a study of monozygotic twins with inflammatory bowel disease (dated by TCRdb to between 2018 and 2021). The library was made by 5' RACE. These reads were obtained on an Illumina HiSeq 2500. Following TCRdb reprocessing, every CDR3 protein sequence forms one entry, and DNA is not provided. The sample's own table lists some 300,000 distinct CDR3 sequences. 5.6% of the sample rests with the top ten. The sample taken for sequencing was blood. The receptors come from a human donor with ulcerative colitis or Crohn's disease, or a healthy co-twin of an affected twin (not recorded which).

The rearrangement joins TRBV27 to TRBJ2-7; TCRdb outputs TRBD2, but without DNA this stays unchecked. Germline CDR1 reads MNHEY; CDR2 reads SMNVEV (reference sequence). CDR3 length: 14 residues. The CDR3 region is CASSSWTSDYEQYF.

The chain links TRBV6-1 to TRBJ2-3; no DNA is available, so the TRBD2 call from TCRdb remains unchecked. Per germline, CDR1 MNHNS and CDR2 SASEGT. The CDR3 is made up of 17 amino acids. The CDR3 loop is CASTPTGTSRATGTQYF.

CDR3 amino acids: CASSRSGTYTQYF. This chain joins TRBV12-3 or TRBV12-4 and TRBJ2-3. CDR3 size: 13 residues.

V gene TRBV7-2 combines with J gene TRBJ2-5. Germline loops: CDR1 SGHTA, CDR2 FQGNSA. The CDR3 consists of 13 residues. The CDR3 loop is CASSLGRQETQYF.

J is TRBJ2-4 and V is TRBV7-2; TCRdb's D call of TRBD1 is untestable without DNA. Germline V gives CDR1 SGHTA, CDR2 FQGNSA. This CDR3 comprises 14 residues. The CDR3 sequence: CASSTTGGANIQYF.

The J gene is TRBJ2-7, the V gene TRBV20-1; there is no DNA to check the TCRdb D call of TRBD1. The CDR3 is 13 amino acids. CDR1 and CDR2 (germline): DFQATT, SNEGSKA (reference sequence). The CDR3 region is CSAPLRTGYEQYF.

The rearrangement links TRBV29-1 to TRBJ2-3; no DNA is available, so the TRBD1 call from TCRdb remains unchecked. Germline V gene data show CDR1 as SQVTM and CDR2 as ANQGSEA. This CDR3 spans 13 amino acids. This CDR3 reads CSVPGQGADTQYF.

The V call is TRBV20-1, the J call TRBJ2-5. CDR1 and CDR2 from the germline V gene are DFQATT and SNEGSKA (reference sequence). The CDR3 spans 16 residues. This chain's CDR3 is CSARDASGKVIETQYF.

This rearrangement joins TRBV7-9 to TRBJ2-2. The V gene's germline CDR1 is SEHNR and CDR2 FQNEAQ (reference sequence). The CDR3 totals 13 residues. CDR3: CASSLRRAGELFF.

The V and J genes are TRBV9 and TRBJ1-2; without DNA, the TCRdb call of TRBD1 cannot be checked. CDR3 length equals 15 residues. Germline V gene sequence: CDR1 SGDLS, CDR2 YYNGEE. The CDR3 here is CASSRSGQAAGGYTF.

This chain links TRBV6-1 with TRBJ2-2; TCRdb picks TRBD1, but there is no DNA to check that call. In germline, CDR1 is MNHNS, CDR2 SASEGT. This CDR3 is 15 amino acids long. CDR3: CASSPPRGDTGELFF.

The chain combines TRBV30 with TRBJ2-3; TCRdb reports TRBD1, a call that lacks DNA to check it against. This CDR3 spans 16 amino acids. Germline assignment: CDR1 GTSNPN and CDR2 SVGIG (reference sequence). The CDR3 reads CAGPPMTRVCLDTQYF.

The chain joins TRBV14 to TRBJ2-5; TCRdb's D call, TRBD1, is unchecked because there is no DNA. Germline CDR1 SGHDN, CDR2 FVKESK. The CDR3 spans 15 residues. The CDR3 loop reads CASSVARGLQETQYF.

J is TRBJ2-4 and V is TRBV12-3 or TRBV12-4; TCRdb's D gene call, TRBD1, goes unchecked for lack of DNA. CDR3 length equals 15 residues. CDR3 sequence: CASRRDRTFKNIQYF.

The V and J genes are TRBV28 and TRBJ2-1; lacking DNA, the TRBD2 call made by TCRdb goes unchecked. The CDR3 length is 16 residues. The germline V gene encodes CDR1 MDHEN and CDR2 SYDVKM. CDR3 loop: CASIPGGLAGSSEQFF.

V usage is TRBV6-5 and J usage is TRBJ2-4; TCRdb designates TRBD1, a call that cannot be tested without DNA. CDR3 length: 14 residues. Germline V lookup: CDR1 MNHEY, CDR2 SVGAGI. The CDR3 here is CASSYWGQRDIQYF.

The chain is built from TRBV12-3 or TRBV12-4 and TRBJ2-3; with no DNA, the TCRdb D assignment of TRBD1 cannot be verified. CDR3 size: 15 residues. The CDR3 here is CASILGLGAQDTQYF.

The rearrangement uses TRBV19 and TRBJ2-6; TCRdb selects TRBD1, and the lack of DNA leaves this call unchecked. CDR3 length equals 16 residues. Germline V gives CDR1 LNHDA, CDR2 SQIVND (reference sequence). This CDR3 reads CASTPWGPTGANVLTF.

The gene calls are TRBV29-1 and TRBJ2-4; TCRdb returns TRBD1, unconfirmable since there is no DNA. The CDR3 sequence is 13 residues long. Looked up from germline, CDR1 is SQVTM and CDR2 is ANQGSEA. CDR3 sequence: CSVQTGGGNIQYF.